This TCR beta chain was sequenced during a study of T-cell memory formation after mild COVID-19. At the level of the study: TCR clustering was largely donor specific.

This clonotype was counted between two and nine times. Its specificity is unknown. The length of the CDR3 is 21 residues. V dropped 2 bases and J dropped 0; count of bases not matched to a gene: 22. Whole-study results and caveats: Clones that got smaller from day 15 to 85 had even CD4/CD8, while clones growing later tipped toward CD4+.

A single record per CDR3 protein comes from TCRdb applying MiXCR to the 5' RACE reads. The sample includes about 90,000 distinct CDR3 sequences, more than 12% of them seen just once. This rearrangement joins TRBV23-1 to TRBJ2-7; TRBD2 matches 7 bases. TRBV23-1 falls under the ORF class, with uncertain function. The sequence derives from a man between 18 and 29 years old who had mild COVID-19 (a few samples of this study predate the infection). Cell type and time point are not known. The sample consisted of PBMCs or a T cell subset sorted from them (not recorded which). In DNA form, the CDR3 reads TGCGCCAGCAGTCAACCATATGGCCCCGACCAAAGGACTAGATTCTCCTACGAGCAGTACGTC. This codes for CASSQPYGPDQRTRFSYEQYV.